This record looks at one T cell receptor (beta chain) sequence and its context. No cognate antigen has been identified for it. Base quality data are lacking; no much larger clone is found one base away. This entry belongs to a study of PD-L1 blockade in urothelial cancer (dated by TCRdb to the late 2010s). For the wider study: All patients started therapy around 2014 and received atezolizumab 1,200 mg intravenously every 3 weeks. Patients had an ECOG performance status of 0 or 1 and had received between 0 and 3 prior chemotherapy regimens. Blood samples were analyzed 3 weeks after the start of treatment (second dose) and 6 weeks after the start of treatment. Pretreatment blood TCR-seq was available for under 35 patients, at least one posttreatment blood collection was obtained for about 25 patients, and tumor TCR-seq was available for about 25 patients. TCR sequencing covered pretreatment tumor samples and matched, serially collected peripheral blood taken before and after atezolizumab treatment. Durable clinical benefit was defined as progression-free survival longer than 6 months, and TCR features were also tested against progression-free and overall survival. About 85% of the 29 patients were males with bladder-origin urothelial cancer, and about 60% of the roughly 30 reported a prior smoking history. Durable clinical benefit was achieved by nine patients and was not achieved by 20 patients. In the same patients who had TCR sequencing, pretreatment tumors also underwent whole exome sequencing and RNA sequencing. Blood samples yielded a median of about 150,000 T cells and roughly 83,000 unique TCRs, with median clonality approximately 0.08. Somatic, immune and clinical correlates of response to PD-L1 blockade with atezolizumab in urothelial cancer were the focus of an exploratory multi-omic analysis.

The paper's findings and limits, for the study overall: Improved progression-free and overall survival was found to be associated with pretreatment peripheral blood TCR clonality below the median. Among patients with durable benefit, tumor-associated TCR clones showed greater expansion in peripheral blood 3 weeks after treatment started (n ≈ 20, p = 0.022). Because the sample size was small (n ≈ 28) and many of the analyses were exploratory, the results are meant to be hypothesis-generating.

CDR1 and CDR2 are read off the germline V gene as SGHRS and YFSETQ. Its CDR3 holds 16 amino acids, cysteine through phenylalanine. The only DNA kept is the CDR3, 48 bases in frame from the first base. From V the trimming removes 2 bases and from J it removes 8 bases, while the gene matches leave 5 bases of the junction unaccounted for. The cohort comprised 25 to 35 patients with locally advanced or metastatic urothelial carcinoma treated at Memorial Sloan Kettering on a trial protocol. Peripheral blood mononuclear cells were collected from each patient pretreatment and during treatment, giving between 1 and 8 total time points per patient. The Qiagen DNeasy Blood extraction kit was used to purify genomic DNA from total PBMCs and tumor samples. Collected pretreatment and during treatment, PBMCs were isolated and stored as previously described. Synthetic TCR analog templates were spiked into each PCR so that absolute template abundance could be estimated from read counts. The immunoSEQ assay used bias-controlled V and J gene primers to amplify TCRbeta CDR3 regions from genomic DNA. Rearranged TCRbeta segments were sequenced at approximately 20X coverage. The published analysis was carried out like this. Sequencing errors were corrected by clustering, and CDR3s were annotated against IMGT so that V, D and J genes could be assigned. Out-of-frame and stop-codon sequences were excluded, and only productive TCRbeta rearrangements were used in downstream analyses. Clonality was calculated as one minus the Shannon entropy normalized by the log of the number of unique productive sequences. Clones differing between time points or between blood and tumor were identified by Fisher's exact test with Benjamini-Hochberg correction at adjusted p below 0.01. What TCRdb holds here is the immuneACCESS table cut down to in-frame rearrangements. Part of the clones is not present; checked against another copy, under half of the missing clones reflect an unresolved V gene, and the others are unexplained. The V and J calls and the clone size are those of that table, but D and trimming were determined from the DNA. For this sample the table gives 60,000 to 85,000 clones, of which roughly 87% were detected only once. About 6% of the sample belongs to the ten largest clones.

Recombination connected TRBV5-1 to TRBJ2-1; TRBD2 agrees with 15 junctional bases. The receptor was isolated from a woman in her 70s with urothelial cancer. The specimen comprised PBMCs, sampled around atezolizumab (anti-PD-L1) treatment. This receptor carries the CDR3 CASSLEGLAGGHEQFF. The DNA is TGCGCCAGCAGCTTAGAGGGACTAGCGGGGGGTCATGAGCAGTTCTTC.